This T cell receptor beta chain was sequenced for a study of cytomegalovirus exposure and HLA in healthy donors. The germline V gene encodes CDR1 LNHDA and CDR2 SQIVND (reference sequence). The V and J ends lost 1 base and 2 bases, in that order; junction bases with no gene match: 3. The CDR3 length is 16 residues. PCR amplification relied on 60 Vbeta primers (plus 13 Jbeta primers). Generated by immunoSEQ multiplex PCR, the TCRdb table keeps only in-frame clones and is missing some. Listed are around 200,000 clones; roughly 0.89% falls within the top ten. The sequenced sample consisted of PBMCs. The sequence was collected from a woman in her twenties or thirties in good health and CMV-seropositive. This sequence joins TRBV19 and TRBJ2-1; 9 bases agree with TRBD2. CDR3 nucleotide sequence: TGTGCCAGTAGTATAGTAGCGGGAGAACCCTACAATGAGCAGTTCTTC. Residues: CASSIVAGEPYNEQFF.